Described below is a single TCR beta chain sequence and its context. The target antigen is unknown. The data were obtained in a study of early T cells in non-severe SARS-CoV-2 infection. In the study overall: Sequenced material consisted of bulk RNA (from unsorted whole blood), and chains were unpaired.

Study findings and constraints: Private and CD4 specificities were missed by VDJdb matching, skewed to anti-spike CD8.

As part of library construction, unique molecular identifiers were attached to individual cDNA molecules. TCRdb ran MiXCR on the 5' RACE reads and lists one entry per CDR3 protein. The repertoire includes 100,000 to 120,000 distinct CDR3 sequences, roughly an eighth of them detected once, and approximately 3.5% sits in the top ten. Germline lookup yields CDR1 MNHGY and CDR2 SAAAGT. V lost 6 bases to trimming and J lost 6 bases, with 18 bases between them. The CDR3 covers 15 residues. The clonotype originates from an adult who was a healthcare worker with PCR-confirmed SARS-CoV-2 infection or an uninfected control (not recorded which). J is TRBJ1-3 and V is TRBV6-8; D is unresolved. Sequences were derived from whole blood, sampled at baseline. The CDR3 spells CASRRPRGVTNTIYF. The DNA for the CDR3 is TGTGCCAGCAGACGCCCCCGCGGGGTTACAAACACCATATATTTT.